The clone carrying this TCR beta chain has only a few counts. Its antigen is not identified. This record comes from a study of beta chain features in type 1 diabetes. Study-wide results and caveats: In every one of the four CD4+ subsets, TCRB CDR3s were moderately but significantly shorter in Type 1 diabetes patients. Fewer insertions but more deletions were seen at VDJ junctions in type 1 diabetes patients.

Expressed TCRB transcripts were sequenced because the isolated RNA had all been reverse transcribed beforehand. Only in-frame clones appear in the TCRdb table, and some are missing; sequencing was by immunoSEQ multiplex PCR. The sample includes 900,000 or so clones, around a sixth of them seen just once. The germline V gene has CDR1 SGHAT and CDR2 FQNNGV. V was shortened by 4 bases and J by 0 bases, with 12 bases between the two germline ends. This CDR3 region has 15 residues. The clonotype originates from a woman aged 18 to 35 in good health. Sequenced input: naive CD4+ T cells from blood. The J gene is TRBJ2-5, the V gene TRBV11-2; D perhaps matches TRBD1 (5 bases). The CDR3 DNA is TGTGCCAGCAGCTATGGTCAGGGTAACCAAGAGACCCAGTACTTC. Translated, it gives CASSYGQGNQETQYF.